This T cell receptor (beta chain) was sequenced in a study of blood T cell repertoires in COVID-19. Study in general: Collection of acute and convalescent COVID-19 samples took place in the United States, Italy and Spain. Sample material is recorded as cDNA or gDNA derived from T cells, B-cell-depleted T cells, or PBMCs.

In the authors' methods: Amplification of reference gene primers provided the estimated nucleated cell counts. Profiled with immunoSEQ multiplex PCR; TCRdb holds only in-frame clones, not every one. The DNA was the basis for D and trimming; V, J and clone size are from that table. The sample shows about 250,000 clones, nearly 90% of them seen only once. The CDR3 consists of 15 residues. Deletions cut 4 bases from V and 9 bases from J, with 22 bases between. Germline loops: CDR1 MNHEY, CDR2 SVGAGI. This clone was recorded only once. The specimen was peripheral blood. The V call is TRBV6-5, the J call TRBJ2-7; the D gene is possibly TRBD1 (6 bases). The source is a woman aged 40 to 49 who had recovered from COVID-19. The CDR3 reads CASSLGHSMKTAQYF. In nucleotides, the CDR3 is TGTGCCAGCAGTTTGGGACACTCCATGAAGACCGCGCAGTACTTC.